These T cell receptor beta chains were read from a single sample in a study of cytomegalovirus exposure and HLA in healthy donors. Sequencing was performed with immunoSEQ multiplex PCR; in TCRdb, only in-frame clones are kept and a portion is missing. The data show about 56,000 clones, 90% to 95% seen once. The sample consisted of PBMCs. The receptors were sampled from a woman younger than 30 in good health and CMV-seropositive. CDR3s include the opening cysteine and the closing phenylalanine or tryptophan. D genes are given only for firm matches. Not all rows give a size; the values are once, few, many and, for expanded clones, a class.

>once|14|TRBV2|TRBJ2-4|.
TGTGCCAGCAGCGGGGGGCCCGCCAAAAACATTCAGTACTTC
CASSGGPAKNIQYF
>.|17|TRBV7-6|TRBJ2-3|TRBD2
TGTGCCAGCAGCTTATCTGGTAGCGGGGGGCCCGCAGATACGCAGTATTTT
CASSLSGSGGPADTQYF
>.|13|TRBV28|TRBJ1-1|.
TGTGCCAGTTCACCGGACAGCCGGACTGAAGCTTTCTTT
CASSPDSRTEAFF
>.|15|TRBV6-5|TRBJ1-4|.
TGTGCCAGCAGTCCCTACAGAGTAACTAATGAAAAACTGTTTTTT
CASSPYRVTNEKLFF
>.|16|TRBV4-1|TRBJ2-7|TRBD2
TGCGCCAGCAGCTTGAGACTAGCGGGGGAGGATTACGAGCAGTACTTC
CASSLRLAGEDYEQYF
>few|14|TRBV9|TRBJ2-3|TRBD2
TGTGCCAGCAAATTCCTAGCGGGCACAGATACGCAGTATTTT
CASKFLAGTDTQYF
>.|13|TRBV6-6|TRBJ2-7|TRBD1
TGTGCCAGCAGTTTCACAGGGGGCGACGAGCAGTACTTC
CASSFTGGDEQYF
>.|14|TRBV12-5|TRBJ2-1|.
TGTGCTAGTGGTTTGGCTCCGCTAGCCGGTGAGCAGTTCTTC
CASGLAPLAGEQFF
>.|15|TRBV10-3|TRBJ2-7|TRBD1
TGTGCCATCTCCCACGGGACAGGGATTTCCTACGAGCAGTACTTC
CAISHGTGISYEQYF
>.|15|TRBV11-2|TRBJ1-2|TRBD1
TGTGCCAGCAGCTTGACAGGGGAAGGGGGGTATGGCTACACCTTC
CASSLTGEGGYGYTF
>.|16|TRBV29-1|TRBJ2-6|.
TGCAGCCCCGGTCGACAGAACCTCTCTGGGGCCAACGTCCTGACTTTC
CSPGRQNLSGANVLTF
>few|14|TRBV5-1|TRBJ2-3|.
TGCGCCAGCAGCTTGGAAAGAGACACAGATACGCAGTATTTT
CASSLERDTDTQYF
>.|14|TRBV7-3|TRBJ1-1|TRBD1
TGTGCCAGCAGCGAGTCAGACAGGGACACTGAAGCTTTCTTT
CASSESDRDTEAFF
>.|14|TRBV27|TRBJ1-6|.
TGTGCCAGCAGGGACCCGGGAATTAATTCACCCCTCCACTTT
CASRDPGINSPLHF
>.|14|TRBV6-1|TRBJ1-6|.
TGTGCCAGCAGGGAGACGGGGAATAATTCACCCCTCCACTTT
CASRETGNNSPLHF
>.|13|TRBV15|TRBJ1-1|.
TGTGCCACCAGCAGAGGGGGCAGGACTGAAGCTTTCTTT
CATSRGGRTEAFF
>.|11|TRBV27|TRBJ2-5|.
TGTGCCAGCAGTTCGCAAGAGACCCAGTACTTC
CASSSQETQYF
>once|15|TRBV19|TRBJ2-7|TRBD1
TGTGCCAGTAGTTACCCCGGGACAGGATTCTACGAGCAGTACTTC
CASSYPGTGFYEQYF
>.|14|TRBV9|TRBJ2-5|.
TGTGCCAGCAGCCCGGGATCGCAGTTAGAGACCCAGTACTTC
CASSPGSQLETQYF
>.|15|TRBV10-3|TRBJ2-3|TRBD2
TGTGCCACCCGACTAGCGGGGGGGTCCACAGATACGCAGTATTTT
CATRLAGGSTDTQYF
>.|15|TRBV7-2|TRBJ2-7|TRBD2
TGTGCCAGCAGCTTAGGGGCGGGGGGATCCTACGAGCAGTACTTC
CASSLGAGGSYEQYF
>.|15|TRBV28|TRBJ2-2|TRBD2
TGTGCCAGCAGTTTGGGAACTAGCGTCACCGGGGAGCTGTTTTTT
CASSLGTSVTGELFF
>few|13|TRBV7-8|TRBJ2-7|.
TGTGCCAGCAGCTTAACATCTGGCTACGAGCAGTACTTC
CASSLTSGYEQYF
>.|16|TRBV4-1|TRBJ2-1|.
TGCGCCAGCAGCCATCCCGCGGGGACCTCTGGCAATGAGCAGTTCTTC
CASSHPAGTSGNEQFF
>.|12|TRBV6-1|TRBJ1-2|.
TGTGCCAGCAGTGAGTCGGGCTATGGCTACACCTTC
CASSESGYGYTF
>.|12|TRBV6-6|TRBJ1-1|TRBD1
TGTGCCAGCAGTGCGGGACAGGGAGGCGCTTTCTTT
CASSAGQGGAFF
>.|16|TRBV11-2|TRBJ2-7|.
TGTGCCAGCAGCTCCGGTCCTGGAGGACGATTCTACGAGCAGTACTTC
CASSSGPGGRFYEQYF
>.|16|TRBV6-5|TRBJ2-7|TRBD2
TGTGCCAGCAGTTACGGGTTGGGGGGGAACAACTACGAGCAGTACTTC
CASSYGLGGNNYEQYF
>.|14|TRBV5-1|TRBJ1-4|TRBD1
TGCGCCAGCAGCTTGGACAGGGGAGGAGAAAAACTGTTTTTT
CASSLDRGGEKLFF
>.|13|TRBV6-5|TRBJ1-2|TRBD1
TGTGCCAGCAGTTACCTAGGGGGCCATGGCTACACCTTC
CASSYLGGHGYTF
>.|16|TRBV5-1|TRBJ1-6|TRBD1
TGCGCCAGCAGCTCATCAACCCGGGACAGTAGGTCACCCCTCCACTTT
CASSSSTRDSRSPLHF
>.|15|TRBV19|TRBJ1-5|TRBD1
TGTGCCAGTAGTACGGACAGGGGAGGCAATCAGCCCCAGCATTTT
CASSTDRGGNQPQHF
>.|15|TRBV18|TRBJ1-3|.
TGTGCCAGCTCACCGCTACAGGGTGCTGGAAACACCATATATTTT
CASSPLQGAGNTIYF